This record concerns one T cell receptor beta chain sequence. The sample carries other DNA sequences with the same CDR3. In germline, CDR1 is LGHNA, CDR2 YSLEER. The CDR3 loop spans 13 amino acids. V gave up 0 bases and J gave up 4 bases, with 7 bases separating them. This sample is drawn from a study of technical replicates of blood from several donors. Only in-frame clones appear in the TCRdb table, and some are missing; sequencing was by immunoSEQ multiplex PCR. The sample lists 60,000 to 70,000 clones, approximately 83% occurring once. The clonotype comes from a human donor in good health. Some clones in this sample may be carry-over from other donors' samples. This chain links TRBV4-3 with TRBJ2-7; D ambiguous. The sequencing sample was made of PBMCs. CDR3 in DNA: TGCGCCAGCAGCCAAGATAGAGGTTACGAGCAGTACTTC. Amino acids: CASSQDRGYEQYF.